The T cell receptor (beta chain) described here comes from a study of T cell changes during pregnancy in multiple sclerosis. TCRdb's copy holds only in-frame clones and misses some; the assay was immunoSEQ multiplex PCR. The table records more than 80,000 clones, about 90% of them present only once. CDR3 length: 16 residues. Looked up from germline, CDR1 is SGHRS and CDR2 is YFSETQ. Trimming removed 2 bases from V and 6 bases from J; junction bases left unmatched: 14. Sample: peripheral blood, taken after pregnancy. This receptor was obtained from a female donor with multiple sclerosis, enrolled in a pregnancy study. The gene calls are TRBV5-1 and TRBJ2-7; 7 bases fit TRBD2. CDR3 amino acids: CASSFLVGGVEREQYF. The CDR3 bases are TGCGCCAGCAGCTTCTTGGTGGGAGGGGTGGAGCGCGAGCAGTACTTC. The entire variable domain, with the rest obtained from reference TRBV5-1 and TRBJ2-7, is as follows: KAGVTQTPRYLIKTRGQQVTLSCSPISGHRSVSWYQQTPGQGLQFLFEYFSETQRNKGNFPGRFSGRQFSNSRSEMNVSTLELGDSALYLCASSFLVGGVEREQYFGPGTRLTVT.